Sequencing of this T cell receptor beta chain was carried out in a study of PD-1 blockade in classical Hodgkin lymphoma. Germline CDR1 reads SGDLS; CDR2 reads YYNGEE. The CDR3 is 18 residues long. V trimming: 0 bases; J trimming: 1 base; junction bases outside the gene matches: 7. In every patient, relapse followed autologous stem cell transplantation, while exposure to brentuximab vedotin differed. Sequenced by immunoSEQ multiplex PCR; TCRdb stores in-frame clones only, minus some. This repertoire shows about 13,000 clones, 82% found once; its top ten account for 4.1%. The chain couples TRBV9 to TRBJ1-1, with TRBD1 matching 12 bases. This TCR derives from a human donor with classical Hodgkin lymphoma. The material was peripheral blood mononuclear cells (PBMCs), obtained at baseline. The CDR3 sequence is CASSVGAGQGAANTEAFF. The CDR3 nucleotides read TGTGCCAGCAGCGTAGGGGCGGGACAGGGGGCTGCGAACACTGAAGCTTTCTTT. The variable domain in full, with the rest retrieved from reference TRBV9 and TRBJ1-1, is DSGVTQTPKHLITATGQRVTLRCSPRSGDLSVYWYQQSLDQGLQFLIQYYNGEERAKGNILERFSAQQFPDLHSELNLSSLELGDSALYFCASSVGAGQGAANTEAFFGQGTRLTVV.